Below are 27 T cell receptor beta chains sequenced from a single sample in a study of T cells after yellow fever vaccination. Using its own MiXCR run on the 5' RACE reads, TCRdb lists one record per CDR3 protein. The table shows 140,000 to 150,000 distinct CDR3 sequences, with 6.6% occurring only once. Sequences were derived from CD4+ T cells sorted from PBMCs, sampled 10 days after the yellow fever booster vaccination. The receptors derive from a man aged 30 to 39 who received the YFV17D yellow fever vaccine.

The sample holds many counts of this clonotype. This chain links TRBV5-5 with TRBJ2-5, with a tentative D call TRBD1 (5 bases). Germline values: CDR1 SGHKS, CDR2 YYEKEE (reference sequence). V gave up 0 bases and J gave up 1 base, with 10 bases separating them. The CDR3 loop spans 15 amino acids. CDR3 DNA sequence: TGTGCCAGCAGCTTGGATGGACAACCCCAAGAGACCCAGTACTTC. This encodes CASSLDGQPQETQYF. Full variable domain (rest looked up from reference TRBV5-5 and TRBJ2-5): DAGVTQSPTHLIKTRGQQVTLRCSPISGHKSVSWYQQVLGQGPQFIFQYYEKEERGRGNFPDRFSARQFPNYSSELNVNALLLGDSALYLCASSLDGQPQETQYFGPGTRLLVL.

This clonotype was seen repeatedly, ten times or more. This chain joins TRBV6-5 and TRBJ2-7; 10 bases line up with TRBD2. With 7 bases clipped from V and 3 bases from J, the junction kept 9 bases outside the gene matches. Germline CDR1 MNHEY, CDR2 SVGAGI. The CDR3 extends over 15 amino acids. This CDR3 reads CASKISSGSVYEQYF. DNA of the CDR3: TGTGCCAGCAAAATCTCTAGCGGGAGTGTCTACGAGCAGTACTTC.

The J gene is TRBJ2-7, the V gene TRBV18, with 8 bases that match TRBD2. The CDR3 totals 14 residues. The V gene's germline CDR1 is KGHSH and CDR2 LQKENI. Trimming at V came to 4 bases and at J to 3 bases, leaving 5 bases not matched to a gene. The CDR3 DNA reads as TGTGCCAGCTCACGCCGGGAGGGCGGCTACGAGCAGTACTTC. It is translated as CASSRREGGYEQYF.

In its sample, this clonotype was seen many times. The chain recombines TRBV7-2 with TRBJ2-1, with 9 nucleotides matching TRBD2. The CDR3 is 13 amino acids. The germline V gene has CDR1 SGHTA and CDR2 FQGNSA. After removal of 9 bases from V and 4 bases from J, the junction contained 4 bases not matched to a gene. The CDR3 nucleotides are TGTGCCAGTAGCGGGAGTAGGTACAATGAGCAGTTCTTC. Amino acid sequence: CASSGSRYNEQFF.

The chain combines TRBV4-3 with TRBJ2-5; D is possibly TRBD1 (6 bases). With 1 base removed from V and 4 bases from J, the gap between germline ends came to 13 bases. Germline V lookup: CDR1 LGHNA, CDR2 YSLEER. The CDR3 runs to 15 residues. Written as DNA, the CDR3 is TGCGCCAGCAGCCAAGGAGACAGGTTGTCAGAGACCCAGTACTTC. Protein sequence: CASSQGDRLSETQYF.

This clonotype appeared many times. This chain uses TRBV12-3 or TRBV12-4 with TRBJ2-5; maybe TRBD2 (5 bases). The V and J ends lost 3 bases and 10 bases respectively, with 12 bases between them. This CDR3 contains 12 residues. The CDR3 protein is CASSLLATSQYF. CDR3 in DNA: TGTGCCAGCAGTTTGCTAGCCACTAGCCAGTACTTC.

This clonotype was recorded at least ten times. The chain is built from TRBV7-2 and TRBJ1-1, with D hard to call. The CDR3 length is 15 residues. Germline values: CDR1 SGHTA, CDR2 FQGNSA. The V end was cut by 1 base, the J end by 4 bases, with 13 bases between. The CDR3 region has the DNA TGTGCCAGCAGCTTAGGGCGGCCCTCGGGCACTGAAGCTTTCTTT. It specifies CASSLGRPSGTEAFF.

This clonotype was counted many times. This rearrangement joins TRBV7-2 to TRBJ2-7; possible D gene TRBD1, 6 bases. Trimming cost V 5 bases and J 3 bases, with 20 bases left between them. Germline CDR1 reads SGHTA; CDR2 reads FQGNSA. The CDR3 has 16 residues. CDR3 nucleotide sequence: TGTGCCAGCAGCGATAGTTACCGGACAGAAAGCTACGAGCAGTACTTC. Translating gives CASSDSYRTESYEQYF.

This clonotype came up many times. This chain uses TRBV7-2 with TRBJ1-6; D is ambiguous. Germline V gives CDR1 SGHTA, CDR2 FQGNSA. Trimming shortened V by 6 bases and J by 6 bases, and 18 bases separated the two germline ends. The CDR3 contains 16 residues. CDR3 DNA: TGTGCCAGCAGTATGGGAGCCCGAGGGAGTAATTCACCCCTCCACTTT. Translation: CASSMGARGSNSPLHF.

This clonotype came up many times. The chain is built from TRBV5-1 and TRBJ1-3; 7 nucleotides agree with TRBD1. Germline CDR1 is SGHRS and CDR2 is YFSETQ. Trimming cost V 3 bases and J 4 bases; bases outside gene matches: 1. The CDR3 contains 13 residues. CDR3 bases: TGCGCCAGCAGCTCGACAGGGGGAAACACCATATATTTT. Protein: CASSSTGGNTIYF.

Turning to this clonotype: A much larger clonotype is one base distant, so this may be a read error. In DNA form, the CDR3 reads TGCAGTGCTTACAGGCACAACATTCAGTACTTC. It translates to CSAYRHNIQYF. The chain has TRBV20-1 and TRBJ2-4; TRBD1 is a possible D gene (5 bases). Germline lookup yields CDR1 DFQATT and CDR2 SNEGSKA (reference sequence). The ends were cut back, 5 bases at V and 7 bases at J, with 9 bases in the middle. The CDR3 sequence is 11 residues long.

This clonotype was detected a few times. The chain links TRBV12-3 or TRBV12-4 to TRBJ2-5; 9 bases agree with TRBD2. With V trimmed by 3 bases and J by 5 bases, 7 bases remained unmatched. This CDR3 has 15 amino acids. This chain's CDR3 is CASSFSGGGGETQYF. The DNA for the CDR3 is TGTGCCAGCAGTTTCAGTGGCGGGGGGGGGGAGACCCAGTACTTC.

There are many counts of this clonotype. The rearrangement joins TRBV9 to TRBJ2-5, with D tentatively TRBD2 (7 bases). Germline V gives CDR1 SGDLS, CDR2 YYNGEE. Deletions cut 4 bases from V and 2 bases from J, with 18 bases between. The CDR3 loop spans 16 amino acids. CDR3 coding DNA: TGTGCCAGCAGCAGGGAGGGGGGGGCGCGGCAAGAGACCCAGTACTTC. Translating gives CASSREGGARQETQYF.

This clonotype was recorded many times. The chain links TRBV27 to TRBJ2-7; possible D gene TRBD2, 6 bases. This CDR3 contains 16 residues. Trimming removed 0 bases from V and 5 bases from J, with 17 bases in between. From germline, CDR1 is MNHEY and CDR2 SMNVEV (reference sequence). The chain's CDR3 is CASSLSARLVGHEQYF. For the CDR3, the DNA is TGTGCCAGCAGTTTATCGGCGAGACTAGTGGGACACGAGCAGTACTTC.

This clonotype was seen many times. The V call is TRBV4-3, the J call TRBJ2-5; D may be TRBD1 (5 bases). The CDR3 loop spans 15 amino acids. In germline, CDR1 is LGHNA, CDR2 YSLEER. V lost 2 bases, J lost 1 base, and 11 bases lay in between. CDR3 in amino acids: CASSQLPGAQETQYF. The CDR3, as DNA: TGCGCCAGCAGCCAACTCCCTGGGGCCCAAGAGACCCAGTACTTC.

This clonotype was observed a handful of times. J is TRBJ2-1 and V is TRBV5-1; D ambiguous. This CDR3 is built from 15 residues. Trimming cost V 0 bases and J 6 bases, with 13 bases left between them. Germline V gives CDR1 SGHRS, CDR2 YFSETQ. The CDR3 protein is CASSLDPPNSNEQFF. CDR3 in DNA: TGCGCCAGCAGCTTGGACCCCCCTAACAGCAATGAGCAGTTCTTC.

In DNA form, the CDR3 reads TGTGCCAGCAGCTTGGGGGACTTGAGCACAGATACGCAGTATTTT. Amino acid sequence: CASSLGDLSTDTQYF. The chain employs TRBV5-4 and TRBJ2-3; D is perhaps TRBD2 (6 bases). Germline CDR1 SGHNT, CDR2 YYREEE (reference sequence). The CDR3 covers 15 residues. The V end was cut by 0 bases, the J end by 0 bases, with 8 bases between.

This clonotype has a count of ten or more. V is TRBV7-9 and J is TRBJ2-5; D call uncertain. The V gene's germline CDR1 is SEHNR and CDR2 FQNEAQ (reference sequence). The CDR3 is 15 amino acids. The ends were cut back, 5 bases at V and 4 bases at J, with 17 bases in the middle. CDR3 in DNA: TGTGCCAGCAGCCCCCCCCCAAGGATGGGAGAGACCCAGTACTTC. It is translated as CASSPPPRMGETQYF. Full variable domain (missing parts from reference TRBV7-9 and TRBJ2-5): DTGVSQNPRHKITKRGQNVTFRCDPISEHNRLYWYRQTLGQGPEFLTYFQNEAQLEKSRLLSDRFSAERPKGSFSTLEIQRTEQGDSAMYLCASSPPPRMGETQYFGPGTRLLVL.

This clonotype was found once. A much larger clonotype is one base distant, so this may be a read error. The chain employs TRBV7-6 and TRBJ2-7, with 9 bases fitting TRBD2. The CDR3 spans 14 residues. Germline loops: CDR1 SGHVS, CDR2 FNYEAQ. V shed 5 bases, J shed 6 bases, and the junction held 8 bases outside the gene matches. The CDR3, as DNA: TGTGCCAGCAGCCCCGGGACTAGCTTATCCGAGCAGTACTTC. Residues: CASSPGTSLSEQYF. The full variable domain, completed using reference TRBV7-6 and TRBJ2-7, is GAGVSQSPRYKVTKRGQDVALRCDPISGHVSLYWYRQALGQGPEFLTYFNYEAQQDKSGLPNDRFSAERPEGSISTLTIQRTEQRDSAMYRCASSPGTSLSEQYFGPGTRLTVT.

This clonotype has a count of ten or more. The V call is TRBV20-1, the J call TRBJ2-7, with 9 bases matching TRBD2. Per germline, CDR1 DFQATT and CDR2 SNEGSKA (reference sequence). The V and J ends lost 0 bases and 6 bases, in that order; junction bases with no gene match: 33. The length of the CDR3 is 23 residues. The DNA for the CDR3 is TGCAGTGCTAGAGAACACCTATCTATAGCGGGAGAAAGAAGAACTCGGAGGGGCCTCGAGCAGTACTTC. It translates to CSAREHLSIAGERRTRRGLEQYF.

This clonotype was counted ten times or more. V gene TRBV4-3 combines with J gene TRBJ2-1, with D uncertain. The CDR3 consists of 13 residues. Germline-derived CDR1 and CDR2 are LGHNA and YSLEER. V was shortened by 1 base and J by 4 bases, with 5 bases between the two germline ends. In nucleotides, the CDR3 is TGCGCCAGCAGCCAAGCAGTATACAATGAGCAGTTCTTC. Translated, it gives CASSQAVYNEQFF.

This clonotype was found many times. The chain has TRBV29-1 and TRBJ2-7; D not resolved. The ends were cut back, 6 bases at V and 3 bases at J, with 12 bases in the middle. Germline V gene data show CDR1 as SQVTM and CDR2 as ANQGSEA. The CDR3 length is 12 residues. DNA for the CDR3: TGCAGCGTCGAACTCTCGGGCTACGAGCAGTACTTC. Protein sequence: CSVELSGYEQYF.

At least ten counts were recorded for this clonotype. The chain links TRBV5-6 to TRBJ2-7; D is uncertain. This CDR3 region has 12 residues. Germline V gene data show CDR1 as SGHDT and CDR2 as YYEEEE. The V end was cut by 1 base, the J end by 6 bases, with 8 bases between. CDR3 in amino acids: CASSLWRGEQYF. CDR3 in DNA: TGTGCCAGCAGCTTGTGGAGAGGCGAGCAGTACTTC.

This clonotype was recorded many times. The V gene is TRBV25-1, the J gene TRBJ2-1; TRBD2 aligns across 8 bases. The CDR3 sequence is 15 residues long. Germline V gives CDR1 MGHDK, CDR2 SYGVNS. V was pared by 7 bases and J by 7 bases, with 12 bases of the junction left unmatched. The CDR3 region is CASTPTGTRRNEQFF. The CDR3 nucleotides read TGTGCCAGCACCCCGACGGGGACTAGGCGAAATGAGCAGTTCTTC.

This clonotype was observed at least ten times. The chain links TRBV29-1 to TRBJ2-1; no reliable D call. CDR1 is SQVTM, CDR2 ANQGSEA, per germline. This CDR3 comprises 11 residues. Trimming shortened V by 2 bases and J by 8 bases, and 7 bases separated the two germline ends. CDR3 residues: CSVESLDEQFF. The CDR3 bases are TGCAGCGTTGAATCTCTGGATGAGCAGTTCTTC.

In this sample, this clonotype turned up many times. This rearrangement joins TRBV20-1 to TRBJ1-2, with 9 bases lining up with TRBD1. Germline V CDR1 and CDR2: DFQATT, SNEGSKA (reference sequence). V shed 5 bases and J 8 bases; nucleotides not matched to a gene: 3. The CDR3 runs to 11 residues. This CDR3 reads CSAYGQGGYTF. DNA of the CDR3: TGCAGTGCTTATGGACAGGGGGGCTACACCTTC.

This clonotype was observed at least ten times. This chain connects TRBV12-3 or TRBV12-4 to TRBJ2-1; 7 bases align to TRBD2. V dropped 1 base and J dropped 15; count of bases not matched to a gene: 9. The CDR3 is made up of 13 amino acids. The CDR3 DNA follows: TGTGCCAGCAGTTTAGTAGCCAGCGGGAAAATGTTCTTC. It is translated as CASSLVASGKMFF.